This T cell receptor (beta chain) was obtained from a study of cytotoxic CD8 clonotypes in ibrutinib-treated CLL. Study overall: Response was recorded as partial in some 24 patients and complete in 2; at median approximately 63 months, roughly 15 remained remitted and approximately twelve had progressed. Collecting the response samples happened after a median approximately twelve months of treatment, with a range of 6 to 36. Notes on the study in general: Clonality went higher at ibrutinib response and then dropped back toward baseline at progression.

V lost 5 bases, J lost 4 bases, and 1 base stayed unmatched. CDR1 and CDR2 (germline): MNHEY, SVGAGI. The CDR3 totals 13 residues. Points on this clone: What it binds is unknown.

Libraries were prepared by immunoSEQ multiplex PCR; TCRdb keeps only in-frame clonotypes and omits some of them. This sample has approximately 33,000 clones; 69% occur once, and the top ten carry roughly 26%. This material consisted of PBMCs, taken before ibrutinib treatment. The chain recombines TRBV6-5 with TRBJ1-4, with TRBD1 identical over 7 bases. This receptor was identified in a human donor with chronic lymphocytic leukemia. The CDR3 sequence is CASSRDSNEKLFF. DNA of the CDR3: TGTGCCAGCAGTCGGGACAGTAATGAAAAACTGTTTTTT.